The sequence of this T cell receptor (beta chain) was determined in a study of blood T cells in healthy people across ages. For the study at large: About one barcoded beta molecule per two T cells was the capture yield of template switching. Study-wide findings and caveats: The long-lived group displayed more naive CD4+ cells, plus higher diversity, than the aged donors did.

It was with a sample-barcoded 5' primer and a J-beta primer mix that a second PCR of roughly 7 to 12 cycles was run. Each cDNA was tagged by a template-switch adaptor containing 12 random nucleotides. In TCRdb, the 5' RACE reads were re-called with MiXCR into one record per CDR3 protein. The top ten clones hold roughly 3.4% of a sample with roughly 680,000 distinct CDR3 sequences, roughly 21% of them seen once. This CDR3 has 16 amino acids. The germline V gene has CDR1 DFQATT and CDR2 SNEGSKA (reference sequence). Trimming took 5 bases from V and 1 from J; bases not matched to a gene: 9. Note on this clonotype: The antigen remains undetermined.

Russia was home to the donors, healthy Caucasian individuals aged roughly 6 to 90. The chain carries TRBV20-1 and TRBJ2-4; 9 positions match TRBD1. The clonotype comes from a man between 65 and 85 years old in good health. Material: blood. CDR3 residues: CSAAQGAYMAKNIQYF. CDR3 coding DNA: TGCAGTGCTGCACAGGGGGCGTATATGGCCAAAAACATTCAGTACTTC.